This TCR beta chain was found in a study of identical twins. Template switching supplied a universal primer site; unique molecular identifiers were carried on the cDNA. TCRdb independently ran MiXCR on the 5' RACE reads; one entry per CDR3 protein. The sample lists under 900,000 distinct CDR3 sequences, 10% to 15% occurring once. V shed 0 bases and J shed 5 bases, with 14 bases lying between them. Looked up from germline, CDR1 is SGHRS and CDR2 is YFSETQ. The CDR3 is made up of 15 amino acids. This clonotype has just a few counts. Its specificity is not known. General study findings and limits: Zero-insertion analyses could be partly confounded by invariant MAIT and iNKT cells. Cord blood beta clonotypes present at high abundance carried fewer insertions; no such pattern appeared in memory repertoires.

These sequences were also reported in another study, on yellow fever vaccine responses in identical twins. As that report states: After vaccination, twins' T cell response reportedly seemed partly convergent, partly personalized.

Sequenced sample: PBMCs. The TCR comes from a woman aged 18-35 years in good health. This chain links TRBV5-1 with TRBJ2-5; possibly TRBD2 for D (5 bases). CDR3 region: CASSLVGSERETQYF. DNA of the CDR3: TGCGCCAGCAGCTTGGTTGGTAGCGAGAGGGAGACCCAGTACTTC.